One and the same sample provided the 24 T cell receptor beta chains below, sequenced in a study of graft-versus-host responses after intestinal transplantation. Their specific antigens are unknown. Using immunoSEQ multiplex PCR, the repertoire was profiled, and TCRdb retains in-frame clones only, with some absent. The sample has approximately 94,000 clones; roughly 84% are singletons. Specimen: unstimulated CD4+ T cells sorted from spleen or lymph node cells, collected before transplant. All receptors come from a human donor who was the organ donor for an intestinal transplant.

This clone showed up just once. The V and J genes are TRBV6-5 and TRBJ2-1; TRBD2 matches 12 bases. The germline V gene encodes CDR1 MNHEY and CDR2 SVGAGI. The CDR3 runs to 15 residues. V gave up 4 bases and J gave up 4 bases; unmatched junction bases: 2. The CDR3, as DNA: TGTGCCAGCAGTTTGACTAGCGGGGGTTACAATGAGCAGTTCTTC. Protein product: CASSLTSGGYNEQFF.

This clone was detected only once. The chain has TRBV30 and TRBJ2-7; D perhaps matches TRBD1 (6 bases). Germline V gene sequence: CDR1 GTSNPN, CDR2 SVGIG (reference sequence). V dropped 2 bases and J dropped 3 bases, with 8 bases sitting between them. CDR3 length equals 12 residues. The CDR3 sequence: CAWSLQGYEQYF. CDR3 bases: TGTGCCTGGAGTTTACAGGGCTACGAGCAGTACTTC.

V and J are TRBV5-6 and TRBJ2-6; maybe TRBD1 (5 bases). V lost 0 bases and J lost 4, with 11 bases in between. The CDR3 has 16 residues. From germline, CDR1 is SGHDT and CDR2 YYEEEE. For the CDR3, the DNA is TGTGCCAGCAGCTTGGTTGGGGCAGCAGGGGCCAACGTCCTGACTTTC. Translating it yields CASSLVGAAGANVLTF.

V usage is TRBV6-5 and J usage is TRBJ2-5; 8 positions agree with TRBD2. Trimming took 9 bases from V and 5 from J; bases not matched to a gene: 8. CDR1 MNHEY and CDR2 SVGAGI come from the germline V gene. The CDR3 sequence is 13 residues long. This chain's CDR3 is CASAGLARETQYF. In nucleotides, the CDR3 is TGTGCCAGTGCCGGACTAGCTAGGGAGACCCAGTACTTC.

The V gene is TRBV18, the J gene TRBJ1-4, with 9 bases matching TRBD1. Germline V gives CDR1 KGHSH, CDR2 LQKENI. Unmatched junction bases numbered 10, after V lost 3 bases and J lost 5 bases. This CDR3 spans 17 amino acids. DNA of the CDR3: TGTGCCAGCTCACCTGTCCCTCCGGGACAGGGAAATGAAAAACTGTTTTTT. The encoded protein is CASSPVPPGQGNEKLFF.

CDR3 protein: CASILTGNTEAFF. CDR3 in DNA: TGTGCCAGCATCCTGACAGGGAACACTGAAGCTTTCTTT. This sequence joins TRBV7-9 and TRBJ1-1; D perhaps matches TRBD1 (6 bases). This CDR3 has 13 residues. In germline, CDR1 is SEHNR, CDR2 FQNEAQ (reference sequence). V dropped 7 bases and J dropped 1 base, with 10 bases sitting between them.

The CDR3 DNA reads TGCGCCAGCAGCTATCTAGCGGGTAAAGATACGCAGTATTTT. Amino acid sequence: CASSYLAGKDTQYF. The chain uses TRBV5-1 and TRBJ2-3; 8 nucleotides agree with TRBD2. V was pared by 3 bases and J by 5 bases, with 5 bases of the junction left unmatched. Germline assignment: CDR1 SGHRS and CDR2 YFSETQ. The CDR3 contains 14 residues.

The genes are TRBV11-1 and TRBJ1-3; D possibly corresponds to TRBD1 (5 bases). This CDR3 is built from 15 residues. Germline V gene sequence: CDR1 SGHAT, CDR2 FQDESV (reference sequence). V was cut by 3 bases and J by 0 bases, with 9 bases left in between. The CDR3 nucleotides read TGTGCCAGCAGCTTTGGAACAGGCTCTGGAAACACCATATATTTT. This translates into CASSFGTGSGNTIYF.

This clone was observed a single time. The V and J genes are TRBV30 and TRBJ2-3, with 7 bases that match TRBD1. V was clipped by 1 base and J by 8 bases; unmatched bases: 15. CDR1 is GTSNPN, CDR2 SVGIG, per germline (reference sequence). This CDR3 is built from 16 residues. CDR3 region: CAWSDPSTGRGFTQYF. The CDR3 bases are TGTGCCTGGAGTGATCCCTCGACAGGGAGAGGGTTTACGCAGTATTTT.

CDR3: CASSQGEYLNTEAFF. CDR3 DNA: TGTGCCAGCAGCCAAGGGGAATACCTCAACACTGAAGCTTTCTTT. The chain is built from TRBV4-2 and TRBJ1-1; D remains ambiguous. The ends were cut back, 1 base at V and 2 bases at J, with 11 bases in the middle. Germline CDR1 reads LGHNA; CDR2 reads YNFKEQ. This CDR3 is 15 amino acids long.

CDR3 sequence reads: CACKIQPGGGTEAFF. For the CDR3, the DNA is TGTGCCTGCAAGATTCAACCAGGCGGAGGGACTGAAGCTTTCTTT. V usage is TRBV30 and J usage is TRBJ1-1, with no clear D. CDR1 and CDR2 from the germline V gene are GTSNPN and SVGIG (reference sequence). The CDR3 loop spans 15 amino acids. Trimming took off 6 bases at V and 5 bases at J, with 22 bases between the two ends.

This clone came up a few times. J is TRBJ2-3 and V is TRBV6-6; possibly TRBD2 for D (5 bases). This CDR3 is built from 13 residues. V was trimmed by 2 bases and J by 3 bases, leaving 6 bases between them. Germline CDR1 and CDR2: MNHNY and SVGAGI (reference sequence). The CDR3 here is CASSYRETDTQYF. The CDR3 nucleotides read TGTGCCAGCAGTTACAGGGAGACAGATACGCAGTATTTT.

This sequence joins TRBV5-1 and TRBJ2-3; no clear D. The CDR3 is 15 residues long. CDR1 SGHRS and CDR2 YFSETQ come from the germline V gene. V gave up 5 bases and J gave up 2 bases, with 15 bases separating them. CDR3 bases: TGCGCCAGCAGGGACGCGAAGACCCTCACAGATACGCAGTATTTT. It encodes CASRDAKTLTDTQYF.

The V gene is TRBV6-1, the J gene TRBJ2-1, with 9 bases matching TRBD1. V lost 3 bases to trimming and J lost 6 bases; unmatched junction nucleotides: 9. Looked up from germline, CDR1 is MNHNS and CDR2 is SASEGT. This CDR3 is 16 amino acids long. The DNA for the CDR3 is TGTGCCAGCAGTGACTGGGGACAGGGAATGAGCAATGAGCAGTTCTTC. Its protein is CASSDWGQGMSNEQFF.

This clone was seen a handful of times. The genes are TRBV6-6 and TRBJ2-3, with 8 nucleotides matching TRBD2. CDR1 is MNHNY and CDR2 is SVGAGI in the germline V gene (reference sequence). V trimming: 5 bases; J trimming: 4 bases; junction bases outside the gene matches: 8. The CDR3 consists of 15 residues. CDR3 DNA: TGTGCCAGCAGTCAAATAGCGGGGCGGTCAGATACGCAGTATTTT. This codes for CASSQIAGRSDTQYF.

The CDR3 DNA follows: TGCAGCGTTCGCACAGGGACCTATGGCTACACCTTC. It is translated as CSVRTGTYGYTF. This rearrangement joins TRBV29-1 to TRBJ1-2, with a possible D match to TRBD1 (6 bases). The germline gives CDR1 SQVTM, CDR2 ANQGSEA. The CDR3 spans 12 residues. Trimming cost V 5 bases and J 4 bases, with 11 bases left between them.

The genes are TRBV11-3 and TRBJ2-7, with TRBD1 matching 10 bases. Germline-derived CDR1 and CDR2 are SGHNT and YENEEA. The CDR3 is made up of 14 amino acids. V dropped 5 bases and J dropped 1; count of bases not matched to a gene: 2. This CDR3 is CASSGDRGSYEQYF. The CDR3 region has the DNA TGTGCCAGCAGCGGGGACAGGGGATCCTACGAGCAGTACTTC. Using reference TRBV11-3 and TRBJ2-7 for the parts outside the CDR3, the full variable domain is EAGVVQSPRYKIIEKKQPVAFWCNPISGHNTLYWYLQNLGQGPELLIRYENEEAVDDSQLPKDRFSAERLKGVDSTLKIQPAELGDSAVYLCASSGDRGSYEQYFGPGTRLTVT.

The chain combines TRBV7-6 with TRBJ1-5, with D maybe TRBD1 (5 bases). Germline V gene sequence: CDR1 SGHVS, CDR2 FNYEAQ. V was shortened by 1 base and J by 2 bases, with 9 bases between the two germline ends. There are 15 residues in the CDR3. CDR3 nucleotide sequence: TGTGCCAGCAGCTTAGGTGCGGGGGGCAATCAGCCCCAGCATTTT. This encodes CASSLGAGGNQPQHF. The whole variable domain, remainder taken from reference TRBV7-6 and TRBJ1-5, is GAGVSQSPRYKVTKRGQDVALRCDPISGHVSLYWYRQALGQGPEFLTYFNYEAQQDKSGLPNDRFSAERPEGSISTLTIQRTEQRDSAMYRCASSLGAGGNQPQHFGDGTRLSIL.

The rearrangement uses TRBV29-1 and TRBJ1-2; D gene uncertain. Per germline, CDR1 SQVTM and CDR2 ANQGSEA. This CDR3 has 12 residues. V gave up 7 bases and J gave up 7 bases, with 16 bases separating them. CDR3 protein: CSAKDGVRGYTF. CDR3 nucleotide sequence: TGCAGCGCTAAGGACGGGGTCCGTGGCTACACCTTC.

The CDR3 DNA follows: TGTGCCAGCAGGGGACAGGGGAGGGCTGACGAGCAGTACTTC. Translating it yields CASRGQGRADEQYF. The chain is built from TRBV6-6 and TRBJ2-5; 10 nucleotides line up with TRBD1. The better agreement between TRBJ2-7 and the DNA end casts doubt on the J call. The germline gives CDR1 MNHNY, CDR2 SVGAGI (reference sequence). The CDR3 length is 14 residues.

The genes are TRBV5-6 and TRBJ2-3; D assignment may be TRBD1 or TRBD2 (6 bases each). Deletions cut 0 bases from V and 0 bases from J, with 17 bases between. Per germline, CDR1 SGHDT and CDR2 YYEEEE. The CDR3 has 18 amino acids. This CDR3 reads CASSLVGGQYSSTDTQYF. The DNA of the CDR3 is TGTGCCAGCAGCTTGGTGGGGGGCCAATATTCTAGCACAGATACGCAGTATTTT.

V is TRBV5-1 and J is TRBJ1-1; a possible D gene is TRBD1 (5 bases). The germline gives CDR1 SGHRS, CDR2 YFSETQ. Deletions cut 5 bases from V and 2 bases from J, with 10 bases between. CDR3 length: 13 residues. The CDR3 region is CASSRGVNTEAFF. The CDR3, as DNA: TGCGCCAGCAGTCGAGGGGTTAACACTGAAGCTTTCTTT. The full variable domain, in which reference TRBV5-1 and TRBJ1-1 provide the parts outside the CDR3, is KAGVTQTPRYLIKTRGQQVTLSCSPISGHRSVSWYQQTPGQGLQFLFEYFSETQRNKGNFPGRFSGRQFSNSRSEMNVSTLELGDSALYLCASSRGVNTEAFFGQGTRLTVV.

This clone was observed once. V and J are TRBV5-6 and TRBJ1-2; D call uncertain. The germline CDR1 and CDR2 sequences are SGHDT and YYEEEE. The CDR3 has 13 residues. V lost 0 bases and J 8 bases, leaving 11 bases between the germline ends. The CDR3 here is CASSLALGVGYTF. The CDR3 DNA follows: TGTGCCAGCAGCTTGGCCCTTGGGGTGGGCTACACCTTC. The entire variable domain, with the rest obtained from reference TRBV5-6 and TRBJ1-2, is as follows: DAGVTQSPTHLIKTRGQQVTLRCSPKSGHDTVSWYQQALGQGPQFIFQYYEEEERQRGNFPDRFSGHQFPNYSSELNVNALLLGDSALYLCASSLALGVGYTFGSGTRLTVV.

The chain joins TRBV7-2 to TRBJ1-6; the D is unclear. V was clipped by 1 base and J by 5 bases, with 12 bases between them. The CDR3 spans 16 residues. The germline V gene encodes CDR1 SGHTA and CDR2 FQGNSA. The CDR3 nucleotides are TGTGCCAGCAGCTTAGAGGTGGCAGAAAATAATTCACCCCTCCACTTT. Translating gives CASSLEVAENNSPLHF.